Listed below are T cell receptor beta chains from one sample, sequenced in a study of control samples from healthy donors and cancer patients. Measured with immunoSEQ multiplex PCR; TCRdb has only the in-frame clones, and not every one. The sample has about 270,000 clones, roughly four fifths seen once; the top ten hold 10% to 15%. The specimen sequenced was PBMCs. These receptors all come from a woman aged 55-75 years with lung cancer. CDR3s include the opening cysteine and the closing phenylalanine or tryptophan. A D gene is named only where the DNA matches it firmly. Clone size, where shown, is once, few, many, or a class for clones that have expanded.

>TRBV6-6|TRBJ2-5|-|TRBD1
TGTGCCAGCAGAATAGGGGGCCTCCCAGAGACCCAGTACTTC
CASRIGGLPETQYF
>TRBV19|TRBJ1-1|-|-
TGTGCCAGTAGCTTGGACTTGAACACTGAAGCTTTCTTT
CASSLDLNTEAFF
>TRBV11-2|TRBJ2-5|-|-
TGTGCCAGCAGCTTAGCTCGGGGGAGTAGCGAGACCCAGTACTTC
CASSLARGSSETQYF
>TRBV10-3|TRBJ2-2|-|-
TGTGCCACATCCCCCCCCGCCGGGGAGCTGTTTTTT
CATSPPAGELFF
>TRBV6-5|TRBJ2-3|-|-
TGTGCCAGCACCGAGGGAGTAGGAGGGGATACGCAGTATTTT
CASTEGVGGDTQYF
>TRBV5-1|TRBJ1-4|few|TRBD1
TGCGCCAGCGGGACAGGGACGGCTAATGAAAAACTGTTTTTT
CASGTGTANEKLFF
>TRBV10-2|TRBJ1-1|many|-
TGCGCCAGCAGAGGGACGACGGGGGAAGCTTTCTTT
CASRGTTGEAFF
>TRBV30|TRBJ2-2|-|TRBD2
TGTGCCTGGAGTTTAGCGGGAGGCACCGGGGAGCTGTTTTTT
CAWSLAGGTGELFF
>TRBV19|TRBJ1-6|few|-
TGTGCCAGTAGTATTACAGCGGTTAATTCACCCCTCCACTTT
CASSITAVNSPLHF
>TRBV6-5|TRBJ1-4|-|-
TGTGCCAGCAGTTATCGGGGAACAACTAATGAAAAACTGTTTTTT
CASSYRGTTNEKLFF
>TRBV28|TRBJ2-7|few|TRBD1
TGTGCCAGCAGTTTATGGGGGACAGGGGGCTACGAGCAGTACTTC
CASSLWGTGGYEQYF
>TRBV5-8|TRBJ2-4|-|-
TGTGCCAGCAGCCCACCACTTCAGGGGATTCTTGGCATTCAGTACTTC
CASSPPLQGILGIQYF
>TRBV5-1|TRBJ2-1|-|TRBD2
TGCGCCAGCAGCGCTACCTCACTAGCGGGAGTCCCCTCCCACAATGAGCAGTTCTTC
CASSATSLAGVPSHNEQFF
>TRBV11-2|TRBJ1-1|-|-
TGTGCCAGCAGCCGGGGGGCTCGTACTGAAGCTTTCTTT
CASSRGARTEAFF
>TRBV6-5|TRBJ1-4|-|-
TGTGCCAGCAGAACAGTAAACAATGAAAAACTGTTTTTT
CASRTVNNEKLFF
>TRBV24-1|TRBJ2-3|-|TRBD1
TGTGCCACCAGTGATCCCGGACAGGGCTCAGATACGCAGTATTTT
CATSDPGQGSDTQYF
>TRBV27|TRBJ2-1|-|-
TGTGCCAGCAGTTTGGGAGGCGATCTGAGGTCTGCTGAGCAGTTCTTC
CASSLGGDLRSAEQFF
>TRBV7-6|TRBJ2-2|-|-
TGTGCCAGCAGCCCTCTAGAGTACACCGGGGAGCTGTTTTTT
CASSPLEYTGELFF
>TRBV28|TRBJ2-5|-|TRBD2
TGTGCCAGCAGGATCATGGGACTAGCGGGAGGGCGGGGTAATAAGGAGACCCAGTACTTC
CASRIMGLAGGRGNKETQYF
>TRBV5-1|TRBJ1-4|-|-
TGCGCCAGCAGCTTGGGGGCCGGGGGGGTCATTAATGAAAAACTGTTTTTT
CASSLGAGGVINEKLFF
>TRBV11-2|TRBJ2-7|-|-
TGTGCCAGCAGCCCTTACTACGAGCAGTACTTC
CASSPYYEQYF
>TRBV10-3|TRBJ2-1|-|-
TGTGCCATCAGTGACCGATTTGAGCGTCCCTACAATGAGCAGTTCTTC
CAISDRFERPYNEQFF
>TRBV6-5|TRBJ1-2|-|TRBD1
TGTGCCAGCAGTTATCTGAGGGGGCGTAGTAGCTATGGCTACACCTTC
CASSYLRGRSSYGYTF
>TRBV5-1|TRBJ2-3|-|-
TGCGCCAGCAGCTTGGCTAGCGGCACAGATACGCAGTATTTT
CASSLASGTDTQYF
>TRBV2|TRBJ1-3|-|-
TGTGCCAGCAGTGGAGGGATCTCTGGAAACACCATATATTTT
CASSGGISGNTIYF
>TRBV5-4|TRBJ1-1|-|-
TGTGCCAGCAGCTTAGATAGCGTAAACACTGAAGCTTTCTTT
CASSLDSVNTEAFF
>TRBV10-3|TRBJ1-2|once|-
TGTGCCATGACACAGGGTTTGGACTATGGCTACACCTTC
CAMTQGLDYGYTF
>TRBV6-5|TRBJ2-3|few|-
TGTGCCAGCAGTTACTCGGCCGGGGGGCCCACAGATACGCAGTATTTT
CASSYSAGGPTDTQYF
>TRBV19|TRBJ1-1|-|-
TGTGCCAGTATCCCTCCGGGACATCTGAACACTGAAGCTTTCTTT
CASIPPGHLNTEAFF
>TRBV27|TRBJ2-2|-|-
TGTGCCAGCAGTTCCTGGGTTCGTGACACCGGGGAGCTGTTTTTT
CASSSWVRDTGELFF
>TRBV11-2|TRBJ2-5|many|-
TGTGCCAGCAGCTTAGGTGTCAATGGGGGGCGGAGGGAGACCCAGTACTTC
CASSLGVNGGRRETQYF
>TRBV7-3|TRBJ2-5|-|-
TGTGCCAGCAGCTTATACGTGCAAGAGACCCAGTACTTC
CASSLYVQETQYF
>TRBV5-6|TRBJ1-1|-|-
TGTGCCAGCAGCCTCCGGGCGGCGGGCGCTGAAGCTTTCTTT
CASSLRAAGAEAFF
>TRBV28|TRBJ2-2|-|TRBD1
TGTGCCAGCACCCCTCTAAGGGACAGCGGCACCGGGGAGCTGTTTTTT
CASTPLRDSGTGELFF
>TRBV27|TRBJ2-6|-|-
TGTGCCAGCAGTTTATCGGCAACAAGATTCTCTGGGGCCAACGTCCTGACTTTC
CASSLSATRFSGANVLTF
>TRBV28|TRBJ2-7|-|-
TGTGCCAGCAGTTCGCCAGCCTACGAGCAGTACTTC
CASSSPAYEQYF
>TRBV2|TRBJ1-5|-|-
TGTGCCAGCAGACAAGGGGGTGTGAGCAATCAGCCCCAGCATTTT
CASRQGGVSNQPQHF